Given below is one TCR beta chain in context. As yet, its antigen is unknown. The data belong to a study of OX40 agonist ivuxolimab in advanced cancers. Study-wide background: It was ivuxolimab, an agonistic anti-OX40 (CD134) antibody, that patients were treated with. Intravenous ivuxolimab at 0.01 to 10 mg/kg was given to patients every 2 weeks. Partial responses, seen in three patients, involved one hepatocellular carcinoma and two cutaneous melanomas. Findings and caveats of the study: Among the least clonally expanded were partial responders at 0.1-3.0 mg/kg.

V was clipped by 6 bases and J by 0 bases, with 9 bases between them. CDR3 length: 13 residues. Germline V gene sequence: CDR1 MNHEY, CDR2 SMNVEV (reference sequence). Clones were sequenced by immunoSEQ multiplex PCR, and TCRdb holds only the in-frame ones, with some missing. The data hold some 40,000 clones, with around 92% observed a single time. The TCR was taken from an adult with an advanced solid tumor such as melanoma, head and neck, liver or kidney cancer. The sequenced sample was CD4+ or CD8+ T cells sorted from blood, obtained in a trial of the OX40 agonist ivuxolimab. This chain uses TRBV27 with TRBJ2-7; possible D gene TRBD1, 5 bases. CDR3 loop: CASRGLSSYEQYF. As DNA, the CDR3 is TGTGCCAGCAGGGGGCTAAGCTCCTACGAGCAGTACTTC.